The rows below give T cell receptor beta chains drawn from one sample of a study of T cell repertoires in cytomegalovirus infection. TCRdb processed the reads anew with MiXCR; each CDR3 protein has one entry. The sample records roughly 600,000 distinct CDR3 sequences, 24% being singletons. Source material: CD8+ T cells from PBMCs. Receptor source: a human donor in good health (CMV status not recorded). Some clones in this sample may be carry-over from other donors' samples. Each CDR3 is given with its conserved first and last residue. A D gene is named only where the DNA matches it firmly. Clone size, where shown, is once, few, many, or a class for clones that have expanded.

CDR3 length	V gene	D gene	J gene	clone size	CDR3 protein	CDR3 DNA
18	TRBV25-1	TRBD1	TRBJ2-5	few	CASTLPRLGQGVGETQYF	TGTGCCAGCACTCTCCCGCGTCTTGGACAGGGGGTGGGAGAGACCCAGTACTTC
13	TRBV6-6	NA	TRBJ2-2	few	CASSYGWTGELFF	TGTGCCAGCAGTTACGGGTGGACCGGGGAGCTGTTTTTT
12	TRBV29-1	NA	TRBJ2-3	NA	CSLAFITDTQYF	TGCAGTCTCGCTTTTATCACAGATACGCAGTATTTT
14	TRBV6-8	NA	TRBJ1-1	NA	CASSYGPGDTEAFF	TGTGCCAGCAGTTACGGGCCGGGGGACACTGAAGCTTTCTTT
14	TRBV5-1	NA	TRBJ1-1	few	CASSTRSGYTEAFF	TGCGCCAGCAGCACCCGATCAGGGTACACTGAAGCTTTCTTT
19	TRBV10-3	NA	TRBJ2-3	few	CAISLPDLKEDQAADTQYF	TGTGCCATCAGTCTGCCGGATCTAAAGGAGGATCAGGCGGCAGATACGCAGTATTTT
16	TRBV14	NA	TRBJ2-1	many	CASSQDPARWGNEQFF	TGTGCCAGCAGCCAAGATCCAGCCAGATGGGGCAATGAGCAGTTCTTC
10	TRBV29-1	NA	TRBJ2-3	many	CSVAGDTQYF	TGCAGCGTTGCCGGGGATACGCAGTATTTT
14	TRBV27	NA	TRBJ1-1	few	CASSLSQGNTEAFF	TGTGCCAGCAGTTTATCCCAGGGTAACACTGAAGCTTTCTTT
16	TRBV6-2/TRBV6-3	NA	TRBJ2-6	many	CASSYNPNSGANVLTF	TGTGCCAGCAGTTACAACCCGAACTCTGGGGCCAACGTCCTGACTTTC
13	TRBV10-3	TRBD2	TRBJ2-2	many	CATAGGAFGELFF	TGTGCCACCGCGGGGGGGGCATTCGGGGAGCTGTTTTTT
17	TRBV19	NA	TRBJ2-1	NA	CASMRTAALSSYNEQFF	TGTGCCAGTATGCGGACCGCCGCGTTAAGCTCCTACAATGAGCAGTTCTTC
15	TRBV28	NA	TRBJ2-1	NA	CASSSRSFTLNEQFF	TGTGCCAGCAGTTCAAGATCATTTACCCTTAATGAGCAGTTCTTC
15	TRBV20-1	NA	TRBJ1-5	few	CSAREESGRAQPQHF	TGCAGTGCTAGAGAGGAATCCGGCAGGGCTCAGCCCCAGCATTTT
15	TRBV4-3	NA	TRBJ1-2	NA	CASSQDQGEDYGYTF	TGCGCCAGCAGCCAAGATCAAGGGGAGGACTATGGCTACACCTTC
13	TRBV12-3/TRBV12-4	NA	TRBJ2-3	many	CASSLRGIDTQYF	TGTGCCAGCAGCCTCAGGGGAATAGATACGCAGTATTTT
15	TRBV6-8	NA	TRBJ1-5	once	CASSYIPGPNQPQHF	TGTGCCAGCAGTTACATCCCGGGCCCCAATCAGCCCCAGCATTTT
12	TRBV28	TRBD1	TRBJ1-2	once	CASLTGISGYTF	TGTGCCAGCTTGACAGGGATAAGTGGCTACACCTTC
14	TRBV14	TRBD1	TRBJ1-1	few	CASSQGRGYTEAFF	TGTGCCAGCAGCCAAGGCAGGGGGTACACTGAAGCTTTCTTT
14	TRBV7-6	NA	TRBJ1-1	NA	CASSPGRRYDEAFF	TGTGCCAGCAGCCCAGGGAGGCGCTACGATGAAGCTTTCTTT
15	TRBV6-8	TRBD1	TRBJ2-1	NA	CASSSGAGGYNEQFF	TGTGCCAGCAGCTCCGGGGCAGGGGGCTACAATGAGCAGTTCTTC
14	TRBV12-3/TRBV12-4	NA	TRBJ1-5	NA	CASTTGFYNQPQHF	TGTGCCAGCACTACGGGGTTTTACAATCAGCCCCAGCATTTT
18	TRBV20-1	TRBD2	TRBJ2-3	few	CSAPHSSGGVLHADTQYF	TGCAGTGCCCCCCATTCTAGCGGGGGGGTCCTTCACGCAGATACGCAGTATTTT
13	TRBV7-9	NA	TRBJ2-3	few	CASSPIDGDTQYF	TGTGCCAGCAGCCCGATTGACGGGGATACGCAGTATTTT
14	TRBV19	NA	TRBJ1-4	NA	CASNAGYSNEKLFF	TGTGCCAGTAATGCAGGTTACTCTAATGAAAAACTGTTTTTT
16	TRBV20-1	NA	TRBJ1-3	NA	CSAQGSLSDSGNTIYF	TGCAGTGCGCAAGGCTCCCTTTCTGACTCTGGAAACACCATATATTTT
15	TRBV28	TRBD1	TRBJ2-2	NA	CASSPQLTGIGELFF	TGTGCCAGCAGTCCCCAGCTGACAGGGATCGGGGAGCTGTTTTTT
12	TRBV20-1	NA	TRBJ1-1	few	CSARGQGGEAFF	TGCAGTGCTAGGGGGCAGGGTGGTGAAGCTTTCTTT
14	TRBV6-2/TRBV6-3	TRBD1	TRBJ1-1	few	CASSYSNRGTEAFF	TGTGCCAGCAGTTACTCGAACAGGGGCACTGAAGCTTTCTTT
19	TRBV7-9	TRBD2	TRBJ2-1	many	CASSLPRGSGGPSYNEQFF	TGTGCCAGCAGCTTACCCCGAGGAAGCGGGGGACCCTCCTACAATGAGCAGTTCTTC
13	TRBV20-1	TRBD1	TRBJ2-1	NA	CSAVGTGVNEQFF	TGCAGTGCGGTTGGGACAGGGGTCAATGAGCAGTTCTTC
15	TRBV28	NA	TRBJ2-5	few	CASSLWRGEEETQYF	TGTGCCAGCAGTTTATGGAGGGGGGAGGAAGAGACCCAGTACTTC
14	TRBV28	NA	TRBJ1-2	NA	CASSNLGAVYGYTF	TGTGCCAGCAGTAACCTCGGGGCTGTCTATGGCTACACCTTC
16	TRBV3-1	TRBD1	TRBJ1-2	NA	CASSQARDSRLDGYTF	TGTGCCAGCAGCCAAGCCCGGGACAGCCGTTTGGATGGCTACACCTTC
11	TRBV25-1	NA	TRBJ1-6	NA	CASTEGGHLHF	TGTGCCAGCACCGAGGGGGGTCACCTCCACTTT
14	TRBV4-1	NA	TRBJ2-5	NA	CTSSQEGGGETQYF	TGCACCAGCAGCCAAGAGGGGGGAGGAGAGACCCAGTACTTC
14	TRBV29-1	NA	TRBJ2-5	NA	CSVEITGMLETQYF	TGCAGCGTTGAAATAACAGGGATGCTGGAGACCCAGTACTTC
10	TRBV7-9	NA	TRBJ1-1	few	CASRGDEAFF	TGTGCCAGCAGAGGGGACGAAGCTTTCTTT
14	TRBV7-9	NA	TRBJ1-6	few	CASSPYREGSPLHF	TGTGCCAGCAGCCCGTACAGGGAAGGGTCACCCCTCCACTTT
15	TRBV28	NA	TRBJ1-5	few	CASSFEGYSNQPQHF	TGTGCCAGCAGTTTTGAGGGATATAGCAATCAGCCCCAGCATTTT
11	TRBV29-1	NA	TRBJ2-1	few	CSVEEGWEQFF	TGCAGCGTTGAAGAGGGTTGGGAGCAGTTCTTC
15	TRBV6-5	NA	TRBJ2-7	few	CASTLIGSKGYEQYF	TGTGCCAGCACCCTAATAGGCAGCAAGGGCTACGAGCAGTACTTC
16	TRBV12-3/TRBV12-4	NA	TRBJ2-1	many	CASSPAAVSSYNEQFF	TGTGCCAGCAGTCCAGCCGCCGTGAGCTCCTACAATGAGCAGTTCTTC
14	TRBV12-5	TRBD1	TRBJ2-1	NA	CASGVDRGHNEQFF	TGTGCTAGTGGTGTGGACAGGGGGCACAATGAGCAGTTCTTC
14	TRBV18	TRBD2	TRBJ2-1	few	CASSPKDGGNEQFF	TGTGCCAGCTCACCCAAGGACGGGGGGAATGAGCAGTTCTTC
17	TRBV7-6	TRBD1	TRBJ2-1	many	CASSLYPGQSFYNEQFF	TGTGCCAGCAGCTTATACCCGGGACAGAGTTTCTACAATGAGCAGTTCTTC
13	TRBV6-6	NA	TRBJ2-5	NA	CANSEGRQETQYF	TGTGCCAACAGTGAGGGACGGCAGGAGACCCAGTACTTC
14	TRBV7-9	NA	TRBJ1-1	few	CASSIGRSNTEAFF	TGTGCCAGCAGCATTGGACGGTCGAACACTGAAGCTTTCTTT
12	TRBV20-1	NA	TRBJ2-1	NA	CSARDRYTEQFF	TGCAGTGCTAGAGATCGTTATACTGAGCAGTTCTTC
15	TRBV19	NA	TRBJ2-1	few	CASTLTGDSYNEQFF	TGTGCCAGTACTTTGACAGGAGACTCCTACAATGAGCAGTTCTTC
12	TRBV29-1	NA	TRBJ1-1	few	CSVKRLNTEAFF	TGCAGCGTTAAGCGGTTGAACACTGAAGCTTTCTTT
19	TRBV19	TRBD2	TRBJ2-1	few	CASSPSLAGGPVSYNEQFF	TGTGCCAGTAGCCCTTCACTAGCGGGGGGGCCTGTCTCCTACAATGAGCAGTTCTTC
18	TRBV7-9	TRBD1	TRBJ1-4	NA	CASRPTGGNADGREKLFF	TGTGCCAGCAGACCCACAGGGGGTAACGCGGACGGCAGGGAAAAACTGTTTTTT
15	TRBV3-1	NA	TRBJ1-5	few	CASSQDLKFGQPQHF	TGTGCCAGCAGCCAAGATCTTAAGTTCGGTCAGCCCCAGCATTTT
16	TRBV29-1	TRBD2	TRBJ2-1	NA	CSVVKVAGGPNNEQFF	TGCAGCGTTGTAAAGGTAGCGGGGGGTCCGAACAATGAGCAGTTCTTC
11	TRBV12-3/TRBV12-4	NA	TRBJ2-3	many	CASTGGDTQYF	TGTGCCAGCACCGGCGGGGATACGCAGTATTTT
16	TRBV29-1	TRBD1	TRBJ2-5	NA	CSVEGWGDRGFETQYF	TGCAGCGTTGAGGGATGGGGGGACAGGGGGTTCGAGACCCAGTACTTC